These T cell receptor beta chains were read from a single sample in a study of cytomegalovirus exposure and HLA in healthy donors. Here immunoSEQ multiplex PCR was the method, and the copy in TCRdb shows in-frame clones only, minus some. The sample contains about 140,000 clones, roughly 77% of which appear only once. Sample: PBMCs. Every receptor here comes from a female donor in good health and CMV-seronegative. Each CDR3 is given with its conserved first and last residue. Fields, in order: V gene, clone size, J gene, D gene, CDR3 DNA, CDR3 protein. D genes are given only for firm matches. The size field is filled for only some rows; it gives once, few, many or a size class.

TRBV5-6	-	TRBJ1-2	TRBD1	TGTGCCAGCAGTCAAAATCCGAGCAGGGGGCAGGGCTATGGCTACACCTTC	CASSQNPSRGQGYGYTF
TRBV7-6	-	TRBJ2-7	TRBD1	TGTGCCAGCAGCCAAGGGACAGGACTGACCTACGAGCAGTACTTC	CASSQGTGLTYEQYF
TRBV27	-	TRBJ1-1	-	TGTGCCAGCAGTTTACCAAGGGGGGGGCTGGGCACTGAAGCTTTCTTT	CASSLPRGGLGTEAFF
TRBV19	few	TRBJ2-3	-	TGTGCCAGTAGTAACCAAAGGCAGGGGCTTGGGACAGATACGCAGTATTTT	CASSNQRQGLGTDTQYF
TRBV6-6	few	TRBJ1-1	TRBD1	TGTGCCAGCAGTTTTGGGACAGTTATGAACACTGAAGCTTTCTTT	CASSFGTVMNTEAFF
TRBV4-3	-	TRBJ2-1	-	TGCGCCAGCAGCCAAGACCGGGGTCAGTACAATGAGCAGTTCTTC	CASSQDRGQYNEQFF
TRBV4-1	many	TRBJ2-3	-	TGCGCCAGCAGCCCGGACGCCGGACTCCGGCGAGGAAATACGCAGTATTTT	CASSPDAGLRRGNTQYF
TRBV30	-	TRBJ2-7	TRBD2	TGTGCCTGGAGCCTCCTCGGACTAGCGGGCGAGCAGTACTTC	CAWSLLGLAGEQYF
TRBV19	-	TRBJ2-7	-	TGTGCCAGTAGTATTGGGTCCTCGGGATCCTACGAGCAGTACTTC	CASSIGSSGSYEQYF
TRBV25-1	-	TRBJ2-5	TRBD2	TGTGCCAGCAGTGATCCGAGCGGGGGCCCAGAGACCCAGTACTTC	CASSDPSGGPETQYF
TRBV19	once	TRBJ1-2	TRBD1	TGTGCCAGTAGTATAGATCTGACAGGGGTCGGCTACACCTTC	CASSIDLTGVGYTF
TRBV5-6	few	TRBJ1-5	TRBD1	TGTGCCAGCAGCTCCGGGACAGGCAATCAGCCCCAGCATTTT	CASSSGTGNQPQHF
TRBV7-2	-	TRBJ1-2	-	TGTGCCAGCAGCCGAGGGGGTGGCTACACCTTC	CASSRGGGYTF
TRBV2	-	TRBJ2-3	-	TGTGCCAGCAGGGGACGACTAGATGATAGCACAGATACGCAGTATTTT	CASRGRLDDSTDTQYF
TRBV9	-	TRBJ2-7	-	TGTGCCAGCAGCGTAGGGGTCCAGGGTCTTGACGAGCAGTACTTC	CASSVGVQGLDEQYF
TRBV7-2	-	TRBJ1-6	TRBD1	TGTGCCAGCAGCTTAGGGACCGGGACAGGCCCATCACCCCTCCACTTT	CASSLGTGTGPSPLHF